Sequencing of this TCR beta chain was carried out in a study of T cells in Graves' hyperthyroidism and ophthalmopathy. Study-wide background: At the time of initial diagnosis and before any treatment, peripheral blood was collected. Findings and limits, study-wide: The model identified upcoming ophthalmopathy a median roughly 6.5 months ahead of onset.

This clonotype was counted between two and nine times. No antigen is known for it. Amplified regions were TCR beta CDR3 sequences from RNA transcripts. First-round RT-PCR targeting the TCR CDR3 was performed with the HTBI primer set. TCRdb fed the multiplex PCR reads into MiXCR, producing one record per CDR3 protein. The sample yields approximately 690,000 distinct CDR3 sequences, roughly 20% seen once. Diagnoses were made from clinical symptoms, serum measures (thyroxine and TRAb), thyroid ultrasound and orbital computed tomography. Extraction of PBMCs used 7.5 to 10 ml of fresh peripheral blood. This CDR3 has 17 residues. The junction had 16 bases not matched to a gene; V was cut back by 7 bases and J by 8 bases. Germline CDR1 is MNHNS and CDR2 is SASEGT.

J is TRBJ1-4 and V is TRBV6-1; 10 nucleotides agree with TRBD1. Source material: blood. The clonotype was recovered from a man aged 30 to 39 with Graves' ophthalmopathy. In DNA form, the CDR3 reads TGTGCCAGCAAGATCCTTTCGACAGGGGGCTTATACGAAAAACTGTTTTTT. The encoded protein is CASKILSTGGLYEKLFF.